These 9 T cell receptor beta chains came from one sample sequenced in a study of blood T cell repertoires in COVID-19. TCRdb's table, derived via immunoSEQ multiplex PCR, lists solely in-frame clones and lacks some. The sample records about 150,000 clones, around 80% being singletons. Material: PBMCs or T cells enriched from blood (not recorded which). The receptors derive from a woman in her 50s who had recovered from COVID-19.

The chain couples TRBV7-2 to TRBJ1-5; TRBD1 aligns across 10 bases. V lost 5 bases and J lost 2; bases outside the gene matches: 6. From germline, CDR1 is SGHTA and CDR2 FQGNSA. The CDR3 loop spans 16 amino acids. The CDR3 reads CASSAQTGGGNQPQHF. Here the CDR3 DNA reads TGTGCCAGCAGCGCCCAGACAGGGGGCGGCAATCAGCCCCAGCATTTT. Looking up the rest from reference TRBV7-2 and TRBJ1-5 gives the full variable domain: GAGVSQSPSNKVTEKGKDVELRCDPISGHTALYWYRQSLGQGLEFLIYFQGNSAPDKSGLPSDRFSAERTGGSVSTLTIQRTQQEDSAVYLCASSAQTGGGNQPQHFGDGTRLSIL.

The chain has TRBV14 and TRBJ2-3; unclear D gene. Germline V gene lookup returns CDR1 SGHDN and CDR2 FVKESK. This CDR3 region has 12 residues. Trimming took 3 bases from V and 5 from J, leaving 6 bases between them. The CDR3 region is CASSHTRDTQYF. CDR3 nucleotides: TGTGCCAGCAGCCATACAAGAGATACGCAGTATTTT.

In its sample, this clone was seen once. J is TRBJ1-6 and V is TRBV9; 8 positions match TRBD1. CDR1 SGDLS and CDR2 YYNGEE come from the germline V gene. The CDR3 extends over 15 amino acids. Trimming removed 1 base from V and 6 bases from J; junction bases left unmatched: 3. The CDR3 sequence is CASSVRDRRNSPLHF. The CDR3 DNA is TGTGCCAGCAGCGTAAGGGACAGGCGTAATTCACCCCTCCACTTT.

The V gene is TRBV3-1 (or the pseudogene TRBV3-2), the J gene TRBJ2-1, with 9 positions matching TRBD2. With 0 bases clipped from V and 5 bases from J, the junction kept 8 bases outside the gene matches. Germline lookup yields CDR1 LGHDT and CDR2 YNNKEL (reference sequence). The CDR3 is made up of 17 amino acids. CDR3 bases: TGTGCCAGCAGCCAAGATCCCGGGCGGGGGGGCCACAATGAGCAGTTCTTC. This translates into CASSQDPGRGGHNEQFF.

The gene calls are TRBV6-5 and TRBJ1-2, with D unclear. The germline V gene has CDR1 MNHEY and CDR2 SVGAGI. The CDR3 is 13 residues long. Trimming removed 2 bases from V and 8 bases from J, with 12 bases in between. DNA for the CDR3: TGTGCCAGCAGTTACAGCGGGATGGGCGGCTACACCTTC. It encodes CASSYSGMGGYTF.

This chain uses TRBV5-1 with TRBJ2-7, with 7 bases aligning to TRBD1. The germline CDR1 and CDR2 sequences are SGHRS and YFSETQ. This CDR3 contains 15 residues. Trimming took 5 bases from V and 1 from J; bases not matched to a gene: 9. The CDR3 sequence: CASSLSGTASYEQYF. The CDR3 coding sequence is TGCGCCAGCAGTTTATCCGGGACAGCGTCCTACGAGCAGTACTTC.

The chain uses TRBV6-2 or TRBV6-3 and TRBJ1-2, with D unresolved. The germline CDR1 and CDR2 sequences are MNHEY and SVGEGT. Trimming removed 2 bases from V and 6 bases from J, with 16 bases in between. CDR3 length equals 15 residues. CDR3 protein: CASSYSRGPLDGYTF. The CDR3 DNA reads TGTGCCAGCAGTTACAGCCGTGGGCCACTTGATGGCTACACCTTC.

This clone was seen ten or more times. The chain employs TRBV11-2 and TRBJ1-1; D is unclear. Germline V lookup: CDR1 SGHAT, CDR2 FQNNGV. Trimming stripped 8 bases from V and 3 bases from J, with 13 bases between. CDR3 length: 13 residues. For the CDR3, the DNA is TGTGCCAGCCGAGATAATTCGGACACTGAAGCTTTCTTT. It encodes CASRDNSDTEAFF.

The J gene is TRBJ2-1, the V gene TRBV7-9; D not resolved. CDR1 is SEHNR, CDR2 FQNEAQ, per germline (reference sequence). The CDR3 extends over 10 amino acids. V lost 5 bases and J 15 bases, leaving 11 bases between the germline ends. The CDR3 region has the DNA TGTGCCAGCAGCATGCGGCGGCTGTTCTTC. Translation: CASSMRRLFF. The variable domain in full, completed from reference TRBV7-9 and TRBJ2-1, reads DTGVSQNPRHKITKRGQNVTFRCDPISEHNRLYWYRQTLGQGPEFLTYFQNEAQLEKSRLLSDRFSAERPKGSFSTLEIQRTEQGDSAMYLCASSMRRLFFGPGTRLTVL.